This paragraph reports one T cell receptor (beta chain). PCR used 60 Vbeta primers and 13 Jbeta primers. The assay was immunoSEQ multiplex PCR, and TCRdb's table has in-frame clones only and misses some. This sample's table has 200,000 to 250,000 clones. The data were taken from a study of cytomegalovirus exposure and HLA in healthy donors. Trimming pared 6 bases from V and 3 bases from J, leaving 15 bases between. This CDR3 region has 14 residues. From germline, CDR1 is SQVTM and CDR2 ANQGSEA. The clonotype was recovered from a woman younger than 45 in good health and CMV-seropositive. The chain carries TRBV29-1 and TRBJ2-1; D may be TRBD2 (6 bases). Material: PBMCs. The CDR3 loop is CSVVRGEIYNEQFF. CDR3 bases: TGCAGCGTCGTACGCGGGGAAATCTACAATGAGCAGTTCTTC.